These 23 T cell receptor beta chains originate from one sample sequenced in a study of identical twins. TCRdb reanalysed the 5' RACE reads using MiXCR and keeps one entry per CDR3 protein. The table has around 670,000 distinct CDR3 sequences, 6.1% seen once. The material sequenced was naive T cells sorted from blood. These receptors were collected from a man between 18 and 29 years old in good health.

This clonotype was detected a few times. This chain joins TRBV9 and TRBJ2-1; 7 positions match TRBD2. Germline values: CDR1 SGDLS, CDR2 YYNGEE. The V gene end was trimmed by 4 bases and the J gene end by 9 bases; junction bases not matched to a gene: 16. This CDR3 is built from 16 residues. Written as DNA, the CDR3 is TGTGCCAGCAGCCCGAGGGGTAGCGGGTCGCCCCCTGAGCAGTTCTTC. Amino acids: CASSPRGSGSPPEQFF.

This clonotype has a count of ten or more. The J gene is TRBJ2-2, the V gene TRBV20-1; 11 bases line up with TRBD2. J was trimmed by 3 bases and V by 3 bases; bases with no gene match: 3. Germline-derived CDR1 and CDR2 are DFQATT and SNEGSKA (reference sequence). The CDR3 has 15 amino acids. The CDR3 DNA follows: TGCAGTGCTAGCGGGACTAGCGGACACACCGGGGAGCTGTTTTTT. Its protein product is CSASGTSGHTGELFF.

This clonotype was picked up many times. The chain has TRBV28 and TRBJ2-2, with D possibly being TRBD1 (6 bases). Per germline, CDR1 MDHEN and CDR2 SYDVKM. The CDR3 runs to 15 residues. V was pared by 7 bases and J by 1 base, with 13 bases between. CDR3 bases: TGTGCCAGCAAACCGACAGGTCTGAACACCGGGGAGCTGTTTTTT. It is translated as CASKPTGLNTGELFF.

The rearrangement joins TRBV7-9 to TRBJ2-2; maybe TRBD1 (6 bases). V shed 4 bases and J shed 3 bases, with 15 bases lying between them. The CDR3 covers 16 residues. In germline, CDR1 is SEHNR, CDR2 FQNEAQ (reference sequence). The CDR3, as DNA: TGTGCCAGCAGCTCCCAGACAGGCTGGGACACCGGGGAGCTGTTTTTT. The encoded protein is CASSSQTGWDTGELFF.

The chain employs TRBV12-3 or TRBV12-4 and TRBJ1-2; TRBD1 matches 11 bases. CDR3 length: 16 residues. After removal of 5 bases from V and 2 bases from J, the junction contained 7 bases not matched to a gene. The CDR3 DNA reads as TGTGCCAGCAGTCGGACAGGGGGCGGTGGCAACTATGGCTACACCTTC. Protein: CASSRTGGGGNYGYTF.

J is TRBJ2-7 and V is TRBV6-1, with unresolved D. Germline V gene sequence: CDR1 MNHNS, CDR2 SASEGT. Trimming took 11 bases from V and 5 from J, leaving 19 bases between them. The CDR3 is made up of 13 amino acids. This CDR3 reads CAGHSRPQDEQYF. Here the CDR3 DNA reads TGTGCCGGTCACTCACGACCTCAGGACGAGCAGTACTTC.

This clonotype was counted a few times. This chain uses TRBV6-6 with TRBJ2-1; 8 bases are shared with TRBD2. Germline CDR1 reads MNHNY; CDR2 reads SVGAGI (reference sequence). The CDR3 sequence is 13 residues long. Trimming removed 7 bases from V and 4 bases from J; junction bases left unmatched: 3. The CDR3 nucleotides read TGTGCCAGCACGGAGCGGGAGTACAATGAGCAGTTCTTC. It yields the protein CASTEREYNEQFF.

This clonotype was detected a few times. The gene calls are TRBV4-2 and TRBJ2-2; 7 nucleotides match TRBD2. V lost 6 bases to trimming and J lost 5 bases; unmatched junction nucleotides: 3. The CDR3 is 13 amino acids. Germline CDR1 LGHNA, CDR2 YNFKEQ. This chain's CDR3 is CASRGGVTGELFF. CDR3 sequence (DNA): TGTGCCAGCAGGGGAGGGGTAACCGGGGAGCTGTTTTTT.

This clonotype has more than one count but fewer than ten. J is TRBJ2-1 and V is TRBV7-8, with TRBD1 matching over 8 bases. This CDR3 has 15 amino acids. V dropped 5 bases and J dropped 4; count of bases not matched to a gene: 7. From germline, CDR1 is SGHVS and CDR2 FQNEAQ. The DNA of the CDR3 is TGTGCCAGCAGCCGTACAGGGGGGAAATACAATGAGCAGTTCTTC. Its protein product is CASSRTGGKYNEQFF.

The genes are TRBV4-2 and TRBJ2-4, with 8 bases fitting TRBD2. V dropped 0 bases and J dropped 3; count of bases not matched to a gene: 4. Germline values: CDR1 LGHNA, CDR2 YNFKEQ. CDR3 length: 16 amino acids. The CDR3 protein is CASSQDGGLGKNIQYF. As DNA, the CDR3 is TGTGCCAGCAGCCAAGATGGGGGACTAGGCAAAAACATTCAGTACTTC.

This clonotype was observed at least ten times. The chain is built from TRBV5-5 and TRBJ2-7; TRBD1 matches 9 bases. V gave up 0 bases and J gave up 3 bases; unmatched junction bases: 7. The germline V gene encodes CDR1 SGHKS and CDR2 YYEKEE (reference sequence). This CDR3 comprises 16 residues. CDR3 DNA sequence: TGTGCCAGCAGCTTGGATGGTTCGGGACAGGGCTACGAGCAGTACGTC. This codes for CASSLDGSGQGYEQYV.

This clonotype was detected many times. The J gene is TRBJ1-2, the V gene TRBV6-1, with D possibly being TRBD1 (6 bases). V lost 6 bases, J lost 6 bases, and 14 bases lay in between. Per the germline V gene, CDR1 is MNHNS and CDR2 is SASEGT. There are 13 residues in the CDR3. The CDR3 coding sequence is TGTGCCAGCAGCCACGGGCAGGGGAATGGCTACACCTTC. It translates to CASSHGQGNGYTF.

Many counts were recorded for this clonotype. This chain's CDR3 is CASSSSLAISNTGELFF. CDR3 DNA sequence: TGTGCCAGCAGCTCCAGTTTAGCGATATCGAACACCGGGGAGCTGTTTTTT. The chain links TRBV7-7 to TRBJ2-2, with D perhaps matching TRBD2 (5 bases). Trimming shortened V by 4 bases and J by 0 bases, and 15 bases separated the two germline ends. CDR1 is SSHAT, CDR2 FNYEAQ, per germline (reference sequence). The CDR3 spans 17 residues.

This clonotype was recorded at least ten times. This sequence joins TRBV20-1 and TRBJ2-1, with D perhaps matching TRBD2 (5 bases). Germline V gives CDR1 DFQATT, CDR2 SNEGSKA (reference sequence). This CDR3 is built from 13 residues. Trimming removed 2 bases from V and 8 bases from J, with 13 bases in between. The CDR3 region has the DNA TGCAGTGCTAGATCGACCGGCGGGTATGAGCAGTTCTTC. Encoded protein: CSARSTGGYEQFF.

This clonotype was seen repeatedly, ten times or more. This chain joins TRBV20-1 and TRBJ2-5, with a tentative D call TRBD1 (5 bases). V lost 5 bases and J 3 bases, leaving 7 bases between the germline ends. The CDR3 has 11 residues. Per germline, CDR1 DFQATT and CDR2 SNEGSKA (reference sequence). The CDR3 sequence: CSAPGKETQYF. CDR3 DNA: TGCAGTGCTCCAGGGAAAGAGACCCAGTACTTC.

This clonotype occurred many times. The rearrangement joins TRBV7-2 to TRBJ1-1, with D uncertain. This CDR3 spans 13 amino acids. Germline CDR1 SGHTA, CDR2 FQGNSA. Trimming stripped 1 base from V and 11 bases from J, with 14 bases between. CDR3 residues: CASSLGSGSSAFF. CDR3 nucleotides: TGTGCCAGCAGCTTAGGGAGCGGGAGCTCGGCTTTCTTT.

Only a few counts were recorded for this clonotype. The V call is TRBV11-2, the J call TRBJ2-2; 12 nucleotides match TRBD2. Germline-derived CDR1 and CDR2 are SGHAT and FQNNGV. This CDR3 comprises 13 residues. J lost 7 bases, V lost 6 bases, and 0 bases had no gene match. DNA of the CDR3: TGTGCCAGCAGACTAGCGGGAGGCGGGGAGCTGTTTTTT. It encodes CASRLAGGGELFF.

This clonotype showed up many times. This chain connects TRBV20-1 to TRBJ1-1, with D possibly matching TRBD1 (6 bases). CDR1 and CDR2 from the germline V gene are DFQATT and SNEGSKA (reference sequence). V lost 1 base to trimming and J lost 4 bases, with 13 bases between them. This CDR3 has 14 amino acids. The CDR3 protein is CSARGGGRSTEAFF. The CDR3 DNA reads TGCAGTGCTAGAGGAGGGGGAAGGAGCACTGAAGCTTTCTTT.

This clonotype has a count of ten or more. The gene calls are TRBV11-2 and TRBJ2-1; TRBD1 is a possible D gene (5 bases). The V end was cut by 5 bases, the J end by 2 bases, with 13 bases between. Germline-derived CDR1 and CDR2 are SGHAT and FQNNGV. CDR3 length: 15 amino acids. The CDR3 coding sequence is TGTGCCAGCAGCCTCCTTCAGACAGCCTACAATGAGCAGTTCTTC. Translating gives CASSLLQTAYNEQFF.

This clonotype was recorded many times. This chain links TRBV4-3 with TRBJ2-1, with D perhaps TRBD2 (5 bases). Germline CDR1 and CDR2: LGHNA and YSLEER. The CDR3 contains 17 residues. V lost 0 bases to trimming and J lost 0 bases, with 12 bases between them. The CDR3 region is CASSQDWRPSSYNEQFF. The CDR3 DNA sequence: TGCGCCAGCAGCCAAGATTGGAGGCCTAGCTCCTACAATGAGCAGTTCTTC.

This clonotype was recorded many times. The chain recombines TRBV7-9 with TRBJ1-1, with D unclear. The CDR3 covers 11 residues. V lost 8 bases to trimming and J lost 0 bases, with 4 bases between them. From germline, CDR1 is SEHNR and CDR2 FQNEAQ (reference sequence). CDR3 DNA sequence: TGTGCCAGCCTTCTGAACACTGAAGCTTTCTTT. It yields the protein CASLLNTEAFF. Together with reference TRBV7-9 and TRBJ1-1, the CDR3 gives the full variable domain: DTGVSQNPRHKITKRGQNVTFRCDPISEHNRLYWYRQTLGQGPEFLTYFQNEAQLEKSRLLSDRFSAERPKGSFSTLEIQRTEQGDSAMYLCASLLNTEAFFGQGTRLTVV.

This clonotype came up many times. The chain carries TRBV25-1 and TRBJ2-3, with TRBD2 as a possible D gene (6 bases). This CDR3 has 11 amino acids. V was pared by 4 bases and J by 11 bases, with 10 bases between. Germline V gene data show CDR1 as MGHDK and CDR2 as SYGVNS. The CDR3 loop reads CASSVRDLQYF. The CDR3, as DNA: TGTGCCAGCAGTGTCCGGGACTTGCAGTATTTT.

This clonotype has at least ten counts. The rearrangement uses TRBV5-5 and TRBJ2-5; TRBD1 matches 8 bases. CDR1 SGHKS and CDR2 YYEKEE come from the germline V gene (reference sequence). V shed 3 bases and J 4 bases; nucleotides not matched to a gene: 11. CDR3 size: 16 residues. CDR3: CASSYRQGLWGETQYF. DNA of the CDR3: TGTGCCAGCAGCTACAGACAGGGGCTCTGGGGAGAGACCCAGTACTTC.